Shown below are 11 T cell receptor beta chains from a single sample sequenced in a study of T cell responses to AZD1222 COVID-19 vaccine. The table came from immunoSEQ multiplex PCR; TCRdb's copy has only in-frame clones and leaves some out. This sample carries some 69,000 clones, 85% to 90% of them seen once, and the ten largest clones take roughly 18%. This specimen consisted of peripheral blood, obtained on day 0 of AZD1222 vaccination. These receptors were collected from an adult in good health.

The gene calls are TRBV2 and TRBJ2-7, with TRBD2 matching over 7 bases. Germline CDR1 reads SNHLY; CDR2 reads FYNNEI. V dropped 6 bases and J dropped 2; count of bases not matched to a gene: 10. This CDR3 has 15 amino acids. The CDR3 protein is CASRELARGAYEQYF. The CDR3 nucleotides read TGTGCCAGCAGGGAACTGGCCCGGGGGGCCTACGAGCAGTACTTC.

This sequence joins TRBV4-1 and TRBJ2-1, with D unresolved. Germline V CDR1 and CDR2: MGHRA, YSYEKL. CDR3 length equals 14 residues. V lost 4 bases, J lost 3 bases, and 10 bases lay in between. The CDR3 DNA reads as TGCGCCAGCAGCCCCACCCGGAGCTACAATGAGCAGTTCTTC. Translating gives CASSPTRSYNEQFF.

The J gene is TRBJ1-6, the V gene TRBV9, with unresolved D. This CDR3 is 14 amino acids long. Germline CDR1 is SGDLS and CDR2 is YYNGEE. Trimming stripped 2 bases from V and 4 bases from J, with 7 bases between. The CDR3 nucleotides read TGTGCCAGCAGCGTCCGGACTTATAATTCACCCCTCCACTTT. This gives the protein CASSVRTYNSPLHF.

This rearrangement joins TRBV11-3 to TRBJ2-2; TRBD1 might be the D (5 bases). Trimming stripped 1 base from V and 2 bases from J, with 11 bases between. Germline lookup yields CDR1 SGHNT and CDR2 YENEEA. The CDR3 is 16 amino acids. The CDR3 is CASSLGQGSNTGELFF. The CDR3 DNA sequence: TGTGCCAGCAGCTTAGGGCAGGGTTCTAACACCGGGGAGCTGTTTTTT.

The chain joins TRBV5-3 to TRBJ1-3, with D hard to call. TRBV5-3 is marked as an open reading frame, function uncertain. The CDR3 spans 17 residues. V was pared by 0 bases and J by 0 bases, with 13 bases between. Written as DNA, the CDR3 is TGTGCCAGAAGCTTGGGGGGTCTTTTCGACTCTGGAAACACCATATATTTT. Residues: CARSLGGLFDSGNTIYF.

This rearrangement joins TRBV18 to TRBJ1-3; D remains unclear. CDR1 is KGHSH and CDR2 is LQKENI in the germline V gene. V was cut by 1 base and J by 3 bases, with 4 bases left in between. The CDR3 is 13 residues long. CDR3 sequence reads: CASSPLNGNTIYF. CDR3 nucleotide sequence: TGTGCCAGCTCACCACTGAATGGAAACACCATATATTTT.

This clone has more than one count but fewer than ten. The chain carries TRBV27 and TRBJ1-5; the match to TRBD1 covers 10 bases. The length of the CDR3 is 17 residues. Per germline, CDR1 MNHEY and CDR2 SMNVEV (reference sequence). After removal of 5 bases from V and 5 bases from J, the junction contained 12 bases not matched to a gene. CDR3 amino acids: CASSRRDRGRLHQPQHF. CDR3 DNA: TGTGCCAGCAGTCGTAGGGACAGGGGCCGATTGCATCAGCCCCAGCATTTT.

This clone has just one count. The same CDR3 is also encoded by other DNA sequences in this sample. This chain uses TRBV12-3 or TRBV12-4 with TRBJ1-1; D unresolved. V was cut by 2 bases and J by 1 base, with 5 bases left in between. CDR3 length: 13 amino acids. The CDR3 spells CASSLRPNTEAFF. The CDR3 DNA is TGTGCCAGCAGTTTACGGCCGAACACTGAAGCTTTCTTT.

The chain uses TRBV28 and TRBJ2-2; no definite D call. This CDR3 is built from 13 residues. The V end was cut by 4 bases, the J end by 3 bases, with 6 bases between. CDR1 is MDHEN and CDR2 is SYDVKM in the germline V gene. The CDR3 here is CASSWGHTGELFF. The CDR3, as DNA: TGTGCCAGCAGTTGGGGTCACACCGGGGAGCTGTTTTTT.

V usage is TRBV18 and J usage is TRBJ2-5, with D hard to call. The CDR3 totals 14 residues. Germline-derived CDR1 and CDR2 are KGHSH and LQKENI. V was shortened by 4 bases and J by 4 bases, with 13 bases between the two germline ends. The CDR3 region has the DNA TGTGCCAGCTCACTTTTAGAAACTGGAGAGACCCAGTACTTC. Translating gives CASSLLETGETQYF.

The rearrangement joins TRBV11-2 to TRBJ2-5; 7 bases match TRBD1. Trimming at V came to 0 bases and at J to 9 bases, leaving 7 bases not matched to a gene. CDR3 size: 14 residues. Germline-derived CDR1 and CDR2 are SGHAT and FQNNGV. CDR3 in amino acids: CASSLDEGALAQYF. In nucleotides, the CDR3 is TGTGCCAGCAGCTTAGATGAGGGGGCTCTGGCCCAGTACTTC.